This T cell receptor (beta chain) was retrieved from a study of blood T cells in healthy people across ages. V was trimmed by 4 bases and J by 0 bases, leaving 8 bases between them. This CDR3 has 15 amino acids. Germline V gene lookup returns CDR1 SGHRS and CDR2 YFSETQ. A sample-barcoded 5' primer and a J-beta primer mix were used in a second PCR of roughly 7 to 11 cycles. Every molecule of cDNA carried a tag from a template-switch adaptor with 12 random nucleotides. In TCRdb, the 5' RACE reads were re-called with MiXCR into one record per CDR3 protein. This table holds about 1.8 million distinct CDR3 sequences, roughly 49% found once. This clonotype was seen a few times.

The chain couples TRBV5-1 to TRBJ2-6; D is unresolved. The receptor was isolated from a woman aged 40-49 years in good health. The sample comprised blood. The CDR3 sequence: CASSQMTSGANVLTF. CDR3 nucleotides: TGCGCCAGCAGCCAGATGACCTCTGGGGCCAACGTCCTGACTTTC. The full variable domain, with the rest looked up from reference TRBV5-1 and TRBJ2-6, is KAGVTQTPRYLIKTRGQQVTLSCSPISGHRSVSWYQQTPGQGLQFLFEYFSETQRNKGNFPGRFSGRQFSNSRSEMNVSTLELGDSALYLCASSQMTSGANVLTFGAGSRLTVL.